This T cell receptor beta chain was sequenced for a study of early T cells in non-severe SARS-CoV-2 infection. As for the study in general: Sequencing targeted bulk RNA from unsorted whole blood, leaving chains unpaired.

This CDR3 region has 15 residues. V gave up 6 bases and J gave up 3 bases, with 18 bases separating them. Germline V gene data show CDR1 as KGHSH and CDR2 as LQKENI. Researchers attached unique molecular identifiers to individual cDNA molecules. MiXCR, applied by TCRdb to the 5' RACE reads, yields one record per CDR3 protein. The profile shows around 70,000 distinct CDR3 sequences, 10% to 15% of them singletons. V usage is TRBV18 and J usage is TRBJ2-7; the D is unclear. Sequencing was carried out using whole blood. This TCR came from an adult who was a healthcare worker with PCR-confirmed SARS-CoV-2 infection or an uninfected control (not recorded which). In nucleotides, the CDR3 is TGTGCCAGCTCCCTCAGCCTAGAAGCCAACTACGAGCAGTACTTC. Protein: CASSLSLEANYEQYF.